The 20 T cell receptor beta chains given below trace back to one sample, sequenced in a study of cytomegalovirus exposure and HLA in healthy donors. The primer mix had 60 Vbeta and 13 Jbeta primers. Profiling relied on immunoSEQ multiplex PCR, and the TCRdb table lists in-frame clones only, not all of them. The table lists about 150,000 clones, about three fifths of them singletons. Input material: PBMCs. The origin of the receptors is a male donor in good health and CMV-seronegative.

The rearrangement uses TRBV29-1 and TRBJ2-7, with D possibly matching TRBD2 (6 bases). The CDR3 consists of 15 residues. V shed 5 bases and J shed 3 bases, with 20 bases lying between them. Germline CDR1 and CDR2: SQVTM and ANQGSEA. The CDR3 DNA reads as TGCAGCGTTTCCGGGACTTTCCCGGACCTCTACGAGCAGTACTTC. It specifies CSVSGTFPDLYEQYF.

V gene TRBV19 combines with J gene TRBJ1-1, with a possible D match to TRBD1 (5 bases). The CDR3 is 14 residues long. V was clipped by 7 bases and J by 2 bases, with 14 bases between them. Germline V gives CDR1 LNHDA, CDR2 SQIVND (reference sequence). CDR3 coding DNA: TGTGCCAGTACCATCGAAGGGGTAAACACTGAAGCTTTCTTT. It codes for CASTIEGVNTEAFF.

The chain has TRBV19 and TRBJ2-7; 15 bases map to TRBD2. The CDR3 totals 15 residues. The V and J ends lost 6 bases and 5 bases, in that order; junction bases with no gene match: 5. The germline CDR1 and CDR2 sequences are LNHDA and SQIVND (reference sequence). The CDR3 region is CASRGLAGGIDEQYF. For the CDR3, the DNA is TGTGCCAGTAGGGGACTAGCGGGGGGAATCGACGAGCAGTACTTC.

This chain connects TRBV2 to TRBJ1-2, with 7 bases fitting TRBD1. CDR1 and CDR2 (germline): SNHLY, FYNNEI. Trimming cost V 9 bases and J 8 bases; bases outside gene matches: 15. The CDR3 is made up of 14 amino acids. The CDR3 is CASSASTGRRGYTF. The CDR3 DNA sequence: TGTGCCAGTTCCGCCTCGACAGGGCGAAGGGGCTACACCTTC.

This CDR3 reads CASSLPGYEQYF. As DNA, the CDR3 is TGCGCCAGCAGCTTGCCAGGGTACGAGCAGTACTTC. The chain has TRBV5-1 and TRBJ2-5; weak D call: TRBD1 (5 bases). The J call may be wrong; the DNA end is better matched by TRBJ2-7. This CDR3 comprises 12 residues. CDR1 is SGHRS and CDR2 is YFSETQ in the germline V gene.

This clone was recorded a few times. This chain's CDR3 is CASSRTGYGYTF. CDR3 in DNA: TGTGCCAGCAGCAGGACTGGTTATGGCTACACCTTC. The gene calls are TRBV6-6 and TRBJ1-2; no definite D call. From germline, CDR1 is MNHNY and CDR2 SVGAGI (reference sequence). CDR3 size: 12 residues. Trimming removed 6 bases at V and 5 bases at J, with 10 bases between.

J is TRBJ1-2 and V is TRBV10-1, with 12 bases lining up with TRBD1. V was pared by 5 bases and J by 5 bases, with 6 bases of the junction left unmatched. CDR1 and CDR2 from the germline V gene are WNHNN and SYGVQD (reference sequence). The CDR3 runs 15 residues. CDR3 region: CASSKGQGARYGYTF. The CDR3 DNA reads as TGCGCCAGCAGTAAGGGACAGGGGGCAAGGTATGGCTACACCTTC.

The chain combines TRBV7-8 with TRBJ1-5, with 8 bases lining up with TRBD1. The V segment lost 4 bases and the J segment 7 bases; nucleotides outside the gene matches: 12. Germline CDR1 is SGHVS and CDR2 is FQNEAQ. The CDR3 is 16 residues long. Here the CDR3 reads CASSSFGRGPLQPQHF. Here the CDR3 DNA reads TGTGCCAGCAGCTCGTTCGGCAGGGGGCCCTTACAGCCCCAGCATTTT. Full variable domain (rest looked up from reference TRBV7-8 and TRBJ1-5): GAGVSQSPRYKVAKRGQDVALRCDPISGHVSLFWYQQALGQGPEFLTYFQNEAQLDKSGLPSDRFFAERPEGSVSTLKIQRTQQEDSAVYLCASSSFGRGPLQPQHFGDGTRLSIL.

V usage is TRBV6-5 and J usage is TRBJ2-3; TRBD2 matches 9 bases. V trimming: 10 bases; J trimming: 0 bases; junction bases outside the gene matches: 5. The CDR3 runs 14 residues. CDR1 is MNHEY and CDR2 is SVGAGI in the germline V gene. Here the CDR3 reads CATGTSHSTDTQYF. CDR3 DNA sequence: TGTGCCACCGGGACTAGCCATAGCACAGATACGCAGTATTTT.

CDR3 region: CASSEVAGGSTDTQYF. The CDR3 region has the DNA TGTGCCAGCAGTGAAGTGGCAGGGGGCAGCACAGATACGCAGTATTTT. The chain combines TRBV6-1 with TRBJ2-3; 8 bases agree with TRBD1. V was pared by 1 base and J by 0 bases, with 3 bases of the junction left unmatched. The CDR3 contains 16 residues. Looked up from germline, CDR1 is MNHNS and CDR2 is SASEGT.

The rearrangement uses TRBV7-7 and TRBJ2-5; perhaps TRBD1 as D (5 bases). Germline V gives CDR1 SSHAT, CDR2 FNYEAQ (reference sequence). V shed 5 bases and J shed 2 bases, with 15 bases lying between them. CDR3 length: 15 amino acids. The CDR3 here is CASSPLGQGQETQYF. The CDR3 DNA follows: TGTGCCAGCAGCCCCCTCGGGCAGGGACAAGAGACCCAGTACTTC.

The chain joins TRBV5-1 to TRBJ1-2; D is perhaps TRBD1 (5 bases). The V gene lost 0 bases and the J gene lost 3 bases, with 12 bases spanning the gap. The germline gives CDR1 SGHRS, CDR2 YFSETQ. The CDR3 extends over 15 amino acids. The CDR3 DNA is TGCGCCAGCAGCTTGGAAGGAATCAGGGACTATGGCTACACCTTC. Amino acids: CASSLEGIRDYGYTF.

The V gene is TRBV7-2, the J gene TRBJ2-5; D may be TRBD1 (5 bases). V lost 5 bases to trimming and J lost 3 bases, with 10 bases between them. This CDR3 spans 13 amino acids. CDR1 is SGHTA, CDR2 FQGNSA, per germline. The CDR3 here is CASSPGPEETQYF. As DNA, the CDR3 is TGTGCCAGCAGCCCAGGGCCTGAAGAGACCCAGTACTTC.

With respect to this clone: One end of the junction is discordant with germline, which a read error may explain. This rearrangement joins TRBV5-1 to TRBJ1-2; TRBD1 matches 9 bases. The CDR3 length is 16 residues. Germline CDR1 and CDR2: SGHRS and YFSETQ. The CDR3 protein is CASSLRQRDRASGYPF. CDR3 DNA: TGCGCCAGCAGTCTGCGCCAAAGGGACAGGGCTTCCGGCTACCCCTTC.

The V and J genes are TRBV29-1 and TRBJ1-5; TRBD1 aligns across 8 bases. Germline V gives CDR1 SQVTM, CDR2 ANQGSEA. This CDR3 region has 16 residues. The V and J ends lost 8 bases and 5 bases, in that order; junction bases with no gene match: 17. The chain's CDR3 is CSLSDGQGNMDQPQHF. In DNA, the CDR3 is TGCAGCCTTTCCGATGGACAGGGAAATATGGATCAGCCCCAGCATTTT.

The rearrangement links TRBV4-3 to TRBJ2-4, with 7 bases that match TRBD2. The CDR3 totals 19 residues. Germline CDR1 reads LGHNA; CDR2 reads YSLEER. V lost 3 bases and J lost 1; bases outside the gene matches: 15. The CDR3 here is CASSHGPFQSSGAKNIQYF. The CDR3 DNA sequence: TGCGCCAGCAGCCATGGGCCCTTTCAATCTAGCGGCGCCAAAAACATTCAGTACTTC.

This clone has just a few counts. The chain recombines TRBV9 with TRBJ2-2; 8 nucleotides agree with TRBD2. J lost 6 bases, V lost 7 bases, and 8 bases had no gene match. The germline CDR1 and CDR2 sequences are SGDLS and YYNGEE. There are 14 residues in the CDR3. Here the CDR3 DNA reads TGTGCCAGCGGCGCGGGGGGTTTCTCCGGGGAGCTGTTTTTT. Translated: CASGAGGFSGELFF.

This sequence joins TRBV7-9 and TRBJ1-3; D unresolved. Germline CDR1 and CDR2: SEHNR and FQNEAQ (reference sequence). V was pared by 5 bases and J by 4 bases, with 9 bases between. This CDR3 has 13 residues. The CDR3 protein is CASSPGSGNTIYF. CDR3 DNA: TGTGCCAGCAGCCCAGGTTCAGGAAACACCATATATTTT.

The rearrangement joins TRBV9 to TRBJ2-5, with 8 nucleotides matching TRBD1. CDR3 length: 16 amino acids. CDR1 is SGDLS and CDR2 is YYNGEE in the germline V gene. The junction had 10 bases not matched to a gene; V was cut back by 4 bases and J by 2 bases. The CDR3 sequence: CASSRTPGQGQETQYF. The CDR3 DNA reads as TGTGCCAGCAGCCGAACTCCCGGACAGGGACAAGAGACCCAGTACTTC.

The CDR3 sequence is CASSLALQETQYF. CDR3 DNA: TGTGCCAGCAGCTTGGCCCTACAAGAGACCCAGTACTTC. This chain joins TRBV5-4 and TRBJ2-5; the D is unclear. This CDR3 contains 13 residues. Germline V gives CDR1 SGHNT, CDR2 YYREEE (reference sequence). Trimming shortened V by 0 bases and J by 2 bases, and 5 bases separated the two germline ends.